The sequence of this TCR beta chain was determined in a study of T cell responses to AZD1222 COVID-19 vaccine. Looking at the study overall: Second-dose groups at about 4 or about 12 weeks were pooled.

Regarding the study as a whole: After two AZD1222 doses, spike-specific TCR breadth and depth rose versus day 0. Recipients of AZD1222 seropositive at baseline numbered only 6 or 7. Sampled repertoires all dated from after the peak T cell response.

This CDR3 region has 15 residues. Germline CDR1 and CDR2: SGHRS and YFSETQ. The ends were cut back, 4 bases at V and 2 bases at J, with 15 bases in the middle. Worth noting for this clone: No antigen is known for it.

Using immunoSEQ multiplex PCR, the repertoire was profiled, and TCRdb retains in-frame clones only, with some absent. Of about 87,000 clones in the sample, approximately 87% are singletons; the top ten hold 2.5% to 3%. The sample here was peripheral blood, taken on day 0 of AZD1222 vaccination. This sequence joins TRBV5-1 and TRBJ1-2, with a weak D call TRBD1 (5 bases). The origin of this receptor is an adult in good health. CDR3 protein: CASSPAAGTNYGYTF. In DNA, the CDR3 is TGCGCCAGCAGCCCGGCTGCAGGGACGAACTATGGCTACACCTTC.